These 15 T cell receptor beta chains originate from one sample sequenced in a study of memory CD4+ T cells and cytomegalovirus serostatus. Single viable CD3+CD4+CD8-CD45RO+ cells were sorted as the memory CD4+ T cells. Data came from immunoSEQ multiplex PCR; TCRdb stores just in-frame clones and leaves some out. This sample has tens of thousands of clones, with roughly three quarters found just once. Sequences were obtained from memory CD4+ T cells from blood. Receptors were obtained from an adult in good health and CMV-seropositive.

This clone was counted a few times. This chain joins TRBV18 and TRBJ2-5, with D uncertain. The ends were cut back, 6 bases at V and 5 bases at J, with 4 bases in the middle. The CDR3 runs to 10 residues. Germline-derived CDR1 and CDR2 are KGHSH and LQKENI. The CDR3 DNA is TGTGCCAGCTCTGAGGAGACCCAGTACTTC. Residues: CASSEETQYF.

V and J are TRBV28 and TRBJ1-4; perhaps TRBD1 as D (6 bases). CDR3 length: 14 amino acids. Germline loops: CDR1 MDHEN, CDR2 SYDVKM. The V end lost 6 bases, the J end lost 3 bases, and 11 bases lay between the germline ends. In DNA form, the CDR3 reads TGTGCCAGCAGCCAAGGGGGGTCTAATGAAAAACTGTTTTTT. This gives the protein CASSQGGSNEKLFF.

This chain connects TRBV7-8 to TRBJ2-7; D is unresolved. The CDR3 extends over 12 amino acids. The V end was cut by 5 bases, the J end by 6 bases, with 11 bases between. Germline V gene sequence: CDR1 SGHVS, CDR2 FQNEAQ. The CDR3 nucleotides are TGTGCCAGCAGCCTTAGAGGTGGCGAGCAGTACTTC. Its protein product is CASSLRGGEQYF.

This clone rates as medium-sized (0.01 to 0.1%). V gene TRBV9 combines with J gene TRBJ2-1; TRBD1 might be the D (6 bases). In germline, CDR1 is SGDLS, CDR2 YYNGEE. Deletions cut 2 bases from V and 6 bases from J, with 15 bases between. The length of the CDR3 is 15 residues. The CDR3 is CASSVQGTSPNEQFF. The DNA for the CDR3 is TGTGCCAGCAGCGTCCAGGGGACCTCCCCCAATGAGCAGTTCTTC.

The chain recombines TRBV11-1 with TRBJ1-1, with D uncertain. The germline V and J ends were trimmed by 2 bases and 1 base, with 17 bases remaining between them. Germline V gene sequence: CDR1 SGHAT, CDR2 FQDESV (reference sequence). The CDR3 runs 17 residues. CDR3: CASSLIGGFNTNTEAFF. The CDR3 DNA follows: TGTGCCAGCAGCTTAATAGGCGGGTTCAATACGAACACTGAAGCTTTCTTT. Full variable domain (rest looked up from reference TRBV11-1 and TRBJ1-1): EAEVAQSPRYKITEKSQAVAFWCDPISGHATLYWYRQILGQGPELLVQFQDESVVDDSQLPKDRFSAERLKGVDSTLKIQPAELGDSAMYLCASSLIGGFNTNTEAFFGQGTRLTVV.

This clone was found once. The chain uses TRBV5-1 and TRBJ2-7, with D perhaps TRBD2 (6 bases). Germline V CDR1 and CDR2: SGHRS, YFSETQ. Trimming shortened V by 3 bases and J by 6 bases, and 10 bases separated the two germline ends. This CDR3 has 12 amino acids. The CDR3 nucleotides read TGCGCCAGCAGCTCCGGGACTCGCGAGCAGTACTTC. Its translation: CASSSGTREQYF.

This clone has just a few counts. The CDR3 sequence is CASRSTGGYEQYF. The DNA for the CDR3 is TGTGCCAGCAGAAGTACGGGCGGATACGAGCAGTACTTC. The gene calls are TRBV11-2 and TRBJ2-7; unclear D gene. V was cut by 6 bases and J by 4 bases, with 13 bases left in between. CDR1 and CDR2 from the germline V gene are SGHAT and FQNNGV. The CDR3 is made up of 13 amino acids.

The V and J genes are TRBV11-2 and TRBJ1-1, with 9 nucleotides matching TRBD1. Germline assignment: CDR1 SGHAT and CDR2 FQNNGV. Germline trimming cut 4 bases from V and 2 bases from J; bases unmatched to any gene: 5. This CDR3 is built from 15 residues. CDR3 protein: CASSSRQGVNTEAFF. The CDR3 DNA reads TGTGCCAGCAGCTCCCGACAGGGGGTAAACACTGAAGCTTTCTTT.

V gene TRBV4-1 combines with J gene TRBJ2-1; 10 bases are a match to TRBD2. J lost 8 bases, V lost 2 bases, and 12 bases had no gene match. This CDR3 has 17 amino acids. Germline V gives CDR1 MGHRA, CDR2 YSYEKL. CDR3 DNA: TGCGCCAGCAGCCAACCCCAGAAGCGGGGGGGCTTAGATGAGCAGTTCTTC. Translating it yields CASSQPQKRGGLDEQFF.

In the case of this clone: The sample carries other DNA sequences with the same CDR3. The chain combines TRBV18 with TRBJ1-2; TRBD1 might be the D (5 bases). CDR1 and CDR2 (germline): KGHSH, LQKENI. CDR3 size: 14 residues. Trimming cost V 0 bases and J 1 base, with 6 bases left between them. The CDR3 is CASSPPTVNYGYTF. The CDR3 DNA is TGTGCCAGCTCACCACCGACAGTTAACTATGGCTACACCTTC.

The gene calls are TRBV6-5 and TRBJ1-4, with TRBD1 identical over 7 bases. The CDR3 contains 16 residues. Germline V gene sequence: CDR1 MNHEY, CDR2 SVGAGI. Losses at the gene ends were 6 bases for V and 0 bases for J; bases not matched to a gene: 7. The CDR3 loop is CASSYGTVATNEKLFF. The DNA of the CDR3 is TGTGCCAGCAGCTACGGGACAGTTGCAACTAATGAAAAACTGTTTTTT.

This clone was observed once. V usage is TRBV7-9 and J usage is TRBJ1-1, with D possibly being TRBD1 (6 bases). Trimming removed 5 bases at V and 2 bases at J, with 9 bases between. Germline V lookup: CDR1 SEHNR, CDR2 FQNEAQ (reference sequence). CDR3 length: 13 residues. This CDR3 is CASSPDSNTEAFF. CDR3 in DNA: TGTGCCAGCAGCCCGGACAGTAACACTGAAGCTTTCTTT.

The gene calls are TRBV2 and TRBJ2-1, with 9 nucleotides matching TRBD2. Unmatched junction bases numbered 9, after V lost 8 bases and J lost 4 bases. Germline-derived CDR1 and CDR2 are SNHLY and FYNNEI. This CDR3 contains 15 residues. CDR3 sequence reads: CASLTGSGGYNEQFF. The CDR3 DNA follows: TGTGCCAGCCTGACGGGTAGCGGGGGTTACAATGAGCAGTTCTTC.

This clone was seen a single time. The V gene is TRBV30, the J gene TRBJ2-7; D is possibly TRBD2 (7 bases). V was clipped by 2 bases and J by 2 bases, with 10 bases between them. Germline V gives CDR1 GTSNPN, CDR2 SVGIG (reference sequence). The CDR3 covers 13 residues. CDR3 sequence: CAWSRGGPYEQYF. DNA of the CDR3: TGTGCCTGGAGTAGGGGGGGTCCCTACGAGCAGTACTTC.

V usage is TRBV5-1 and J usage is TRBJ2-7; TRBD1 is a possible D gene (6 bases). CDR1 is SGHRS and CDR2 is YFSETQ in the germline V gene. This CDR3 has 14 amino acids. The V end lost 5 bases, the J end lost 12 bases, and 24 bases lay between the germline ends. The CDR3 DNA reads TGCGCCAGCAGAGACTCTACAGGGAGCTACGACCTGTACTTC. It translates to CASRDSTGSYDLYF. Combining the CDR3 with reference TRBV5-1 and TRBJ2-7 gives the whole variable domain KAGVTQTPRYLIKTRGQQVTLSCSPISGHRSVSWYQQTPGQGLQFLFEYFSETQRNKGNFPGRFSGRQFSNSRSEMNVSTLELGDSALYLCASRDSTGSYDLYFGPGTRLTVT.